The 3 T cell receptor beta chains presented below share a single source sample, sequenced in a study of OX40 agonist ivuxolimab in advanced cancers. The protocol was immunoSEQ multiplex PCR, while the TCRdb copy is restricted to in-frame clones and leaves out a portion. The repertoire holds approximately 50,000 clones, with approximately 91% as singletons. Source: CD4+ or CD8+ T cells sorted from blood, taken in a trial of the OX40 agonist ivuxolimab. These receptors originate from an adult with an advanced solid tumor such as melanoma, head and neck, liver or kidney cancer.

This sequence joins TRBV6-5 and TRBJ2-7; TRBD1 agrees at 7 bases. The germline V gene has CDR1 MNHEY and CDR2 SVGAGI. Trimming took 4 bases from V and 3 from J; bases not matched to a gene: 6. This CDR3 region has 14 residues. The CDR3 DNA reads as TGTGCCAGCAGTTGGGGCAGGGGGATCTACGAGCAGTACTTC. Protein: CASSWGRGIYEQYF.

The chain combines TRBV6-6 with TRBJ1-1, with unresolved D. This CDR3 spans 16 amino acids. Per the germline V gene, CDR1 is MNHNY and CDR2 is SVGAGI (reference sequence). The V and J ends lost 6 bases and 4 bases respectively, with 21 bases between them. For the CDR3, the DNA is TGTGCCAGCAGCCTATCCGGAACGCCTGGAGGCACTGAAGCTTTCTTT. Its translation: CASSLSGTPGGTEAFF.

This chain uses TRBV6-9 with TRBJ2-4; no clear D. CDR3 length equals 16 residues. Germline assignment: CDR1 MNHGY and CDR2 SVAAGI. Trimming cost V 1 base and J 0 bases, with 10 bases left between them. CDR3 nucleotides: TGTGCCAGCAGTTATTGGGCAGCTCTAGCCAAAAACATTCAGTACTTC. It yields the protein CASSYWAALAKNIQYF.